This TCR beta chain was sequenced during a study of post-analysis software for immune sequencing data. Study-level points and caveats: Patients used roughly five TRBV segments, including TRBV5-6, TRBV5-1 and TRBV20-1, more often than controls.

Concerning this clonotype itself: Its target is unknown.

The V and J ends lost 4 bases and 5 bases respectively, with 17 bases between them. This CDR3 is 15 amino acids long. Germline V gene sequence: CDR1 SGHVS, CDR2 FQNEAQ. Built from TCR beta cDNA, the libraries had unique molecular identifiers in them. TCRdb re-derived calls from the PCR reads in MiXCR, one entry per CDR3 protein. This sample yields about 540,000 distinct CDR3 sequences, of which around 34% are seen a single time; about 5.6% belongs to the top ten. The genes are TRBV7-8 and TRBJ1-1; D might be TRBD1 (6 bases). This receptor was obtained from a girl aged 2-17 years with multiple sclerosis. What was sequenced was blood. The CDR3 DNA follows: TGTGCCAGCAGCTACGCGACAGTAGGGGGGACTGAAGCTTTCTTT. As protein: CASSYATVGGTEAFF.